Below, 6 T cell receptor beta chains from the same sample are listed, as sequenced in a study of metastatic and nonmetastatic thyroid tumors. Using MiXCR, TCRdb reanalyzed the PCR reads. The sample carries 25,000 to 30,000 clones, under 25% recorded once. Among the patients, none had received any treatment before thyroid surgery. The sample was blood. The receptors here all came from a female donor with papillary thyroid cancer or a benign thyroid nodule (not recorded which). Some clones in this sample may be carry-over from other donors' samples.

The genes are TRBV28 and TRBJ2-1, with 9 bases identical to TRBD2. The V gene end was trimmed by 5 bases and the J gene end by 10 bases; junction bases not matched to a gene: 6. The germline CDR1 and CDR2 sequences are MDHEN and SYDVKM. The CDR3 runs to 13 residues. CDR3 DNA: TGTGCCAGCAGTGAAGCGGGAGGTCTCGAGCAGTTCTTC. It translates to CASSEAGGLEQFF.

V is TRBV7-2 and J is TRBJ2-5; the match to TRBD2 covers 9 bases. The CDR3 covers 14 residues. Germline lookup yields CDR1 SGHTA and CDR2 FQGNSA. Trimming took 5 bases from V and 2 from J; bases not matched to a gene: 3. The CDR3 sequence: CASSATSGQETQYF. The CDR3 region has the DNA TGTGCCAGCAGCGCTACTAGCGGGCAAGAGACCCAGTACTTC.

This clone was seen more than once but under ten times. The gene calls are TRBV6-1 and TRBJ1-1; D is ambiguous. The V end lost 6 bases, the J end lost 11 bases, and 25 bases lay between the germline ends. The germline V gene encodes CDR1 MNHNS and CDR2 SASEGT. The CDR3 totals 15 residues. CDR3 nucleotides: TGTGCCAGCAGCACGGAGGGCCTATCAGCCTCTGTGGCTTTCTTT. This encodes CASSTEGLSASVAFF.

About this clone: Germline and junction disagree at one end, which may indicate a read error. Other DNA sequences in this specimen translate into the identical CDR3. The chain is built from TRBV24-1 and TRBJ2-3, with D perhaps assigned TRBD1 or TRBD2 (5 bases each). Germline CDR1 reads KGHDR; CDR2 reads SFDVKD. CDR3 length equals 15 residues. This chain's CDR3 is CATSDSGQGTDTQYF. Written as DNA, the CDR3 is TGTGCAACCAGCGATTCGGGGCAGGGCACAGATACGCAGTATTTT.

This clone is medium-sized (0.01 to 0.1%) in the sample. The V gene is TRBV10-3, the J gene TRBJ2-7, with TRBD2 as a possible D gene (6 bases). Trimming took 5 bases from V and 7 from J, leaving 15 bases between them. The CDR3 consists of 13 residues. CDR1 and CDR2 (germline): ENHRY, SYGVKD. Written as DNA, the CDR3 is TGTGCCATCAGTACCATAGCGGCACGGGAGCAGTACTTC. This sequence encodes CAISTIAAREQYF.

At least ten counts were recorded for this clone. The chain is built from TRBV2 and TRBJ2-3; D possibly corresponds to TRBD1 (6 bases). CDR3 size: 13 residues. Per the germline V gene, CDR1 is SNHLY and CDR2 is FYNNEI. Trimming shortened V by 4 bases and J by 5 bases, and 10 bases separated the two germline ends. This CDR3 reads CASSAQGRDTQYF. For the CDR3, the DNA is TGTGCCAGCAGTGCACAGGGACGAGATACGCAGTATTTT.